The 26 T cell receptor beta chains below all came from one sample that was sequenced in a study of Graves' ophthalmopathy and Graves' hyperthyroidism. Transcripts of RNA were the source for amplifying TCR beta CDR3 regions. A first-round RT-PCR used HTBI primers, followed by a second-round multiplex PCR. TCRdb ran MiXCR on the multiplex PCR reads and lists one entry per CDR3 protein. Here the sample spans 300,000 to 400,000 distinct CDR3 sequences, 15% to 20% being singletons. The sequenced material came from peripheral blood. The source of these receptors is an adult man with Graves' ophthalmopathy.

At least ten counts were recorded for this clonotype. This chain uses TRBV27 with TRBJ1-5, with TRBD1 identical over 7 bases. Germline V lookup: CDR1 MNHEY, CDR2 SMNVEV (reference sequence). The CDR3 has 15 residues. J gave up 4 bases and V 7 bases, and 10 bases lay outside the gene matches. The CDR3 bases are TGTGCCAGCAACCGACCGGGACAGACTAATCAGCCCCAGCATTTT. It translates to CASNRPGQTNQPQHF.

This clonotype came up many times. This chain links TRBV27 with TRBJ1-1; D perhaps matches TRBD1 (5 bases). The CDR3 covers 14 residues. Germline V lookup: CDR1 MNHEY, CDR2 SMNVEV (reference sequence). Deletions cut 0 bases from V and 5 bases from J, with 10 bases between. CDR3 sequence (DNA): TGTGCCAGCAGTTTATCGCGGGGCCGGACTGAAGCTTTCTTT. Translation gives CASSLSRGRTEAFF.

This clonotype turned up a few times. V and J are TRBV19 and TRBJ1-1, with 9 bases fitting TRBD1. Germline V CDR1 and CDR2: LNHDA, SQIVND (reference sequence). The V gene end was trimmed by 9 bases and the J gene end by 4 bases; junction bases not matched to a gene: 6. This CDR3 has 13 amino acids. In DNA, the CDR3 is TGTGCCAGCGTGCTGGACAGGGGCACTGAAGCTTTCTTT. It encodes CASVLDRGTEAFF.

This clonotype was seen repeatedly, ten times or more. The rearrangement joins TRBV6-1 to TRBJ1-3, with TRBD1 matching 7 bases. J lost 4 bases, V lost 4 bases, and 7 bases had no gene match. Germline CDR1 and CDR2: MNHNS and SASEGT. The CDR3 extends over 15 amino acids. The CDR3 DNA follows: TGTGCCAGCAGTGGGACAGGACCCGCGGGAAACACCATATATTTT. Encoded protein: CASSGTGPAGNTIYF.

This clonotype has at least ten counts. The rearrangement uses TRBV19 and TRBJ1-3; perhaps TRBD1 as D (5 bases). The CDR3 is made up of 16 amino acids. With 4 bases removed from V and 4 bases from J, the gap between germline ends came to 17 bases. CDR1 is LNHDA, CDR2 SQIVND, per germline (reference sequence). CDR3 loop: CASSTQGAVSGNTIYF. CDR3 in DNA: TGTGCCAGTAGTACCCAGGGAGCGGTATCCGGAAACACCATATATTTT.

Ten or more counts support this clonotype. The CDR3 loop is CASNAGGELFF. The CDR3 DNA reads as TGTGCCAGCAACGCGGGAGGGGAGCTGTTTTTT. The chain couples TRBV6-5 to TRBJ2-2; possibly TRBD2 for D (6 bases). The CDR3 has 11 amino acids. V lost 7 bases to trimming and J lost 8 bases, with 8 bases between them. CDR1 is MNHEY, CDR2 SVGAGI, per germline.

This clonotype was seen a few times. This rearrangement joins TRBV11-3 to TRBJ2-1; D remains ambiguous. CDR1 is SGHNT, CDR2 YENEEA, per germline. With 4 bases removed from V and 5 bases from J, the gap between germline ends came to 3 bases. The CDR3 is 11 residues long. Written as DNA, the CDR3 is TGTGCCAGCAGCTCGAACAATGAGCAGTTCTTC. It translates to CASSSNNEQFF.

This chain links TRBV6-5 with TRBJ2-1; 9 bases fit TRBD1. Trimming removed 2 bases from V and 7 bases from J; junction bases left unmatched: 6. Germline V gene data show CDR1 as MNHEY and CDR2 as SVGAGI. The CDR3 is made up of 15 amino acids. The CDR3 region has the DNA TGTGCCAGCAGTTACACCGGACAGGGGAGGAATGAGCAGTTCTTC. It yields the protein CASSYTGQGRNEQFF.

To note about this clonotype: With a much larger clone just one base away, this may be a read error. In DNA, the CDR3 is TGCAGTGTTAGACCCCTAGACAGGGTTAACACCGGGGAGCTGTTTTTT. Its translation is CSVRPLDRVNTGELFF. V and J are TRBV20-1 and TRBJ2-2; TRBD1 agrees at 7 bases. CDR3 length: 16 amino acids. Per germline, CDR1 DFQATT and CDR2 SNEGSKA (reference sequence).

This clonotype was found a few times. The J gene is TRBJ2-4, the V gene TRBV11-2, with 7 bases that match TRBD2. Germline CDR1 is SGHAT and CDR2 is FQNNGV. After removal of 1 base from V and 8 bases from J, the junction contained 8 bases not matched to a gene. The CDR3 totals 15 residues. The CDR3 nucleotides are TGTGCCAGCAGCTTAGGTCCGGGTCTAGCGGACATTCAGTACTTC. It translates to CASSLGPGLADIQYF.

This clonotype was counted many times. DNA of the CDR3: TGCAGTGCTAGACCGACAGATTCCTACGAGCAGTACTTC. It encodes CSARPTDSYEQYF. The chain employs TRBV20-1 and TRBJ2-7; TRBD1 might be the D (5 bases). Germline CDR1 reads DFQATT; CDR2 reads SNEGSKA (reference sequence). The ends were cut back, 2 bases at V and 1 base at J, with 9 bases in the middle. This CDR3 has 13 residues.

This clonotype was seen ten or more times. This sequence joins TRBV7-8 and TRBJ2-5; D unclear. The CDR3 runs 13 residues. V shed 3 bases and J shed 1 base, with 6 bases lying between them. Germline V gene data show CDR1 as SGHVS and CDR2 as FQNEAQ. The chain's CDR3 is CASSFGRQETQYF. The CDR3 nucleotides read TGTGCCAGCAGCTTCGGCCGCCAAGAGACCCAGTACTTC. Full variable domain (remainder filled in from reference TRBV7-8 and TRBJ2-5): GAGVSQSPRYKVAKRGQDVALRCDPISGHVSLFWYQQALGQGPEFLTYFQNEAQLDKSGLPSDRFFAERPEGSVSTLKIQRTQQEDSAVYLCASSFGRQETQYFGPGTRLLVL.

This clonotype was counted many times. V and J are TRBV7-9 and TRBJ2-7; 12 positions match TRBD1. J lost 6 bases, V lost 4 bases, and 7 bases had no gene match. Germline CDR1 and CDR2: SEHNR and FQNEAQ (reference sequence). The CDR3 is 15 amino acids. The CDR3 coding sequence is TGTGCCAGCAGCTCGGCCGGGACAGGGGGCCCCGAGCAGTACTTC. This encodes CASSSAGTGGPEQYF.

This clonotype has at least ten counts. The genes are TRBV6-2 or TRBV6-3 and TRBJ2-2, with D possibly being TRBD2 (6 bases). The V gene lost 3 bases and the J gene lost 4 bases, with 15 bases spanning the gap. This CDR3 contains 16 residues. Germline V gene sequence: CDR1 MNHEY, CDR2 SVGEGT. CDR3 residues: CASSYDGLSITGELFF. The CDR3 nucleotides read TGTGCCAGCAGTTATGATGGACTAAGTATCACCGGGGAGCTGTTTTTT.

Ten or more counts support this clonotype. The chain recombines TRBV5-1 with TRBJ1-5, with a weak D call TRBD1 (6 bases). The CDR3 covers 15 residues. The V gene's germline CDR1 is SGHRS and CDR2 YFSETQ. Trimming took 0 bases from V and 2 from J, leaving 9 bases between them. In nucleotides, the CDR3 is TGCGCCAGCAGCTTGGATGGGGGCGGCAATCAGCCCCAGCATTTT. Its translation is CASSLDGGGNQPQHF.

The chain combines TRBV12-3 or TRBV12-4 with TRBJ2-7; no clear D. The CDR3 has 12 residues. V was shortened by 2 bases and J by 3 bases, with 5 bases between the two germline ends. CDR3 nucleotides: TGTGCCAGCAGTTTACGAATCTACGAGCAGTACTTC. Translated, it gives CASSLRIYEQYF.

This clonotype was detected many times. Germline is not matched at one junction end, which may reflect a read error. The V call is TRBV20-1, the J call TRBJ1-6, with 7 bases matching TRBD1. The CDR3 length is 15 residues. Germline-derived CDR1 and CDR2 are DFQATT and SNEGSKA (reference sequence). The CDR3 coding sequence is TGCAGTGCTAGAGATCAGGGGGGGTTTAATTTACCCCTCCACTTT. Its protein product is CSARDQGGFNLPLHF.

This clonotype was observed at least ten times. The chain has TRBV29-1 and TRBJ2-2; TRBD2 matches 12 bases. Germline V lookup: CDR1 SQVTM, CDR2 ANQGSEA. V shed 1 base, J shed 3 bases, and the junction held 0 bases outside the gene matches. The CDR3 contains 15 residues. CDR3 residues: CSVEGLAGDTGELFF. The CDR3 nucleotides are TGCAGCGTTGAAGGACTAGCGGGAGACACCGGGGAGCTGTTTTTT.

About this clonotype: Sequence at one end of the junction differs from germline and may be a read error. J is TRBJ1-1 and V is TRBV20-1; 7 bases line up with TRBD1. Per germline, CDR1 DFQATT and CDR2 SNEGSKA (reference sequence). The CDR3 length is 12 residues. DNA for the CDR3: TGCAGTGCTCGTACAGGGGCAGATGAAGCTTCCTTT. Its translation is CSARTGADEASF.

This clonotype was seen at least ten times. The rearrangement joins TRBV12-3 or TRBV12-4 to TRBJ2-7, with D perhaps given as TRBD1 or TRBD2 (5 bases each). The V end lost 8 bases, the J end lost 3 bases, and 17 bases lay between the germline ends. This CDR3 has 14 amino acids. The CDR3 bases are TGTGCCAGCCTTAGCGACAGTCAGGGCTACGAGCAGTACTTC. Residues: CASLSDSQGYEQYF.

Many counts were recorded for this clonotype. The rearrangement uses TRBV10-3 and TRBJ2-7, with D unclear. Trimming removed 2 bases from V and 6 bases from J, with 5 bases in between. Germline values: CDR1 ENHRY, CDR2 SYGVKD. CDR3 size: 11 residues. CDR3 nucleotide sequence: TGTGCCATCAGTGAGATCGGCGAGCAGTACTTC. The encoded protein is CAISEIGEQYF.

There are many counts of this clonotype. The chain combines TRBV6-5 with TRBJ2-2; possible D gene TRBD2, 6 bases. Germline values: CDR1 MNHEY, CDR2 SVGAGI. The CDR3 is made up of 14 amino acids. V lost 2 bases and J lost 6, with 10 bases in between. The CDR3 protein is CASSYRGLAGELFF. CDR3 bases: TGTGCCAGCAGTTACCGGGGGTTAGCCGGGGAGCTGTTTTTT.

This clonotype appeared many times. This chain links TRBV30 with TRBJ1-5, with D perhaps TRBD1 (6 bases). The CDR3 extends over 14 amino acids. Trimming pared 0 bases from V and 9 bases from J, leaving 15 bases between. Germline values: CDR1 GTSNPN, CDR2 SVGIG (reference sequence). In nucleotides, the CDR3 is TGTGCCTGGAGTGTAGGGGGGGGGAAATGGCCCCAGCATTTT. Translating it yields CAWSVGGGKWPQHF.

This clonotype was picked up many times. The DNA of the CDR3 is TGTGCCAGCAGCTCTAGGACCAACACCGGGGAGCTGTTTTTT. Translation gives CASSSRTNTGELFF. The chain carries TRBV7-2 and TRBJ2-2; D unresolved. V was trimmed by 4 bases and J by 2 bases, leaving 8 bases between them. The germline gives CDR1 SGHTA, CDR2 FQGNSA. CDR3 length: 14 residues. The full variable domain, its missing parts supplied by reference TRBV7-2 and TRBJ2-2, is GAGVSQSPSNKVTEKGKDVELRCDPISGHTALYWYRQSLGQGLEFLIYFQGNSAPDKSGLPSDRFSAERTGGSVSTLTIQRTQQEDSAVYLCASSSRTNTGELFFGEGSRLTVL.

This clonotype was seen ten or more times. The chain couples TRBV27 to TRBJ1-6; no definite D call. Germline CDR1 MNHEY, CDR2 SMNVEV (reference sequence). V lost 5 bases, J lost 8 bases, and 10 bases lay in between. This CDR3 has 13 amino acids. The CDR3 region is CASSPTLYSPLHF. CDR3 DNA: TGTGCCAGCAGTCCCACCCTCTATTCACCCCTCCACTTT.

At least ten counts were recorded for this clonotype. The V call is TRBV4-1, the J call TRBJ2-7; 7 bases map to TRBD2. Germline V gives CDR1 MGHRA, CDR2 YSYEKL. This CDR3 contains 16 residues. V was pared by 2 bases and J by 5 bases, with 12 bases of the junction left unmatched. CDR3 region: CASSQPVKGEGHEQYF. The CDR3 DNA follows: TGCGCCAGCAGCCAACCGGTTAAAGGGGAGGGCCACGAGCAGTACTTC.